This T cell receptor beta chain came from a study of shared clonotypes between healthy human individuals. This CDR3 comprises 15 residues. The trim removed 3 bases at V and 1 base at J, leaving 2 bases unmatched. Germline CDR1 reads SGHRS; CDR2 reads YFSETQ. Overall study findings and caveats: Clonotypes shared by all four sorted-subset donors had higher generation probabilities than non-shared clonotypes. Relative to memory subsets, naive subsets generally showed larger estimated richness. Investigators collected only blood, and repertoires in tissues likely differ.

Source study methods: For the immunoSEQ data, sequences were junction-only without quality scores, so filtering differed. Sequencing was performed with immunoSEQ multiplex PCR; in TCRdb, only in-frame clones are kept and a portion is missing. V, J and clone size are taken as reported in that table, and D and trimming were inferred from the DNA itself. The repertoire holds approximately 740,000 clones, 90% to 95% seen once, with around 24% in the top ten. Selected positively for CCR7 and CD45RO-negative, naive CD8 cells excluded terminally differentiated effector memory CD45RA+ cells. For this clone: Its matching antigen is unknown.

The clonotype comes from a man aged 25 to 40 in good health. This chain links TRBV5-1 with TRBJ1-1; the match to TRBD1 covers 11 bases. Specimen: naive CD8+ T cells sorted from blood. The CDR3 DNA reads TGCGCCAGCAGCTACGGGACAGGGGGGAACACTGAAGCTTTCTTT. It encodes CASSYGTGGNTEAFF.